This T cell receptor (beta chain) was sequenced in a study of OX40 agonist ivuxolimab in advanced cancers. Study information: Patients were given ivuxolimab, an antibody that agonizes OX40 (CD134).

Study conclusions and caveats: Low normalized clonal expansion also occurred in some nonresponding patients. Both blood CD4+ and CD8+ T cells showed clonal growth by week 6 at 0.1 to 3.0 mg/kg.

Germline CDR1 reads SEHNR; CDR2 reads FQNEAQ (reference sequence). The germline V and J ends were trimmed by 1 base and 10 bases, with 10 bases remaining between them. The CDR3 runs 12 residues. About this clone: Its target is not known.

Clones were read by immunoSEQ multiplex PCR, and TCRdb kept only the in-frame ones, dropping some. The sample consists of about 68,000 clones, about 90% of them appearing once. This clonotype was obtained from an adult with an advanced solid tumor such as melanoma, head and neck, liver or kidney cancer. The chain links TRBV7-9 to TRBJ1-1; D is uncertain. Sequenced here: CD4+ or CD8+ T cells sorted from blood, sampled in a trial of the OX40 agonist ivuxolimab. The CDR3 DNA follows: TGTGCCAGCAGCTTAGACAATTGGGGAGCTTTCTTT. It is translated as CASSLDNWGAFF.